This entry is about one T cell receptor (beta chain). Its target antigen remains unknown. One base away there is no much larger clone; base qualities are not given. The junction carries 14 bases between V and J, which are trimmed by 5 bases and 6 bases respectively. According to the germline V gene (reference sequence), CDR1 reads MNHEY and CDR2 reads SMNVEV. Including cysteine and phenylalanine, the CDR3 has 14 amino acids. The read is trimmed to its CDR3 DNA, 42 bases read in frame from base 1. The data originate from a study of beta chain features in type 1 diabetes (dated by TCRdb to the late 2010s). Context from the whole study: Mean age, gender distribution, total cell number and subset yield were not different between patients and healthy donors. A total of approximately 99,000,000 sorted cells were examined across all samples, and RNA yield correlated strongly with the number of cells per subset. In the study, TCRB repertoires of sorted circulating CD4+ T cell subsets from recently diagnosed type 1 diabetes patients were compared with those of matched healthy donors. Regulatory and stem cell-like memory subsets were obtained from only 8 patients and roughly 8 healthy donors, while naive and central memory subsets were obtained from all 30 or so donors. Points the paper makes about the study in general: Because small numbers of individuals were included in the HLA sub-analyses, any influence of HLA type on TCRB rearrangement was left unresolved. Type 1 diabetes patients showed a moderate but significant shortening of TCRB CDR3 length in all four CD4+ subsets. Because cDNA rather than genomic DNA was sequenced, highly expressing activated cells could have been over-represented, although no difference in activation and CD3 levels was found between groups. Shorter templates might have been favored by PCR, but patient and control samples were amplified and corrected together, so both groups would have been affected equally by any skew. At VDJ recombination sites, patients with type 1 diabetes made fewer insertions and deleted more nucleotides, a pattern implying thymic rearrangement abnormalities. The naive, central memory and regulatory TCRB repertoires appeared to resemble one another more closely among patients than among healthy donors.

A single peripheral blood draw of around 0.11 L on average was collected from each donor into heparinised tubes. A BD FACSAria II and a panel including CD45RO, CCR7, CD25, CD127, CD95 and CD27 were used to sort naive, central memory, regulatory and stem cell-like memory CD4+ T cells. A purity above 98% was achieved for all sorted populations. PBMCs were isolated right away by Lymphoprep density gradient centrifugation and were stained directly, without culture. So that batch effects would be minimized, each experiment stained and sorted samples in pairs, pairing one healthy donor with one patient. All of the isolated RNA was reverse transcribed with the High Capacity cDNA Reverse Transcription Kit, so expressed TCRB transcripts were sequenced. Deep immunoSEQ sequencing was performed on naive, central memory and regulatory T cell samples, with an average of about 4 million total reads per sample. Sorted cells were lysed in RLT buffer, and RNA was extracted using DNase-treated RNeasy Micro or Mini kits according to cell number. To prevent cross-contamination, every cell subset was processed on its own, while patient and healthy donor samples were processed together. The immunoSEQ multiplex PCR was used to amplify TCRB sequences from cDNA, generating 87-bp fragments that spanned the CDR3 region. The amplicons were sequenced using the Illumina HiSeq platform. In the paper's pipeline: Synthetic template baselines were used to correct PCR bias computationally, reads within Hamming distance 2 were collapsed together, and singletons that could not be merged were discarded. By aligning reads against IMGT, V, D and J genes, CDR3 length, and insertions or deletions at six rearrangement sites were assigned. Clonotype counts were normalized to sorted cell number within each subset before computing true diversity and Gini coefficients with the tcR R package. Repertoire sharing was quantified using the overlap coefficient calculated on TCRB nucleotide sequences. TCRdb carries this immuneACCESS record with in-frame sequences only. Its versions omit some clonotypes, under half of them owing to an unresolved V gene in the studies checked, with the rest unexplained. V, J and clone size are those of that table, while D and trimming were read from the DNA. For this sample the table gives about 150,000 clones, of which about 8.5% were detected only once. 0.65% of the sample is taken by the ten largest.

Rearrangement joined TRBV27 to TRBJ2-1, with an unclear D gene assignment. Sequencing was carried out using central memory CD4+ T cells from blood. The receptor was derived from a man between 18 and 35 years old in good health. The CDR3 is CASSAPVFGNEQFF. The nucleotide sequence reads TGTGCCAGCAGTGCCCCGGTGTTTGGCAATGAGCAGTTCTTC.